Shown below are 21 T cell receptor beta chains from a single sample sequenced in a study of Ad26.COV2.S vaccination and SARS-CoV-2 variants. Method: immunoSEQ multiplex PCR; TCRdb's copy keeps in-frame clones and lacks some. This table has about 350,000 clones, approximately 84% appearing once. As for treatment: 15 to 20 received Ad26.COV2.S at low or high dose, single or two shots; about 5 received placebo; per-sample allocation not given. Sampling took place 63 days after the first vaccine or placebo injection. The source was peripheral blood, collected in a trial of Ad26.COV2.S vaccine versus placebo. The receptors stem from a person aged 18 to 65 who received the Ad26.COV2.S COVID-19 vaccine or a placebo.

The chain is built from TRBV5-4 and TRBJ2-7, with TRBD1 identical over 7 bases. CDR1 is SGHNT and CDR2 is YYREEE in the germline V gene (reference sequence). The CDR3 contains 14 residues. V shed 3 bases, J shed 2 bases, and the junction held 5 bases outside the gene matches. CDR3 sequence (DNA): TGTGCCAGCAGCTCTCGACAGGGAACCTACGAGCAGTACTTC. It translates to CASSSRQGTYEQYF.

J is TRBJ2-1 and V is TRBV11-3; TRBD2 matches at 8 bases. This CDR3 has 16 residues. Germline values: CDR1 SGHNT, CDR2 YENEEA. V dropped 3 bases and J dropped 4; count of bases not matched to a gene: 8. The CDR3 DNA follows: TGTGCCAGCAGCTTGACTTCGGTAGCGGGGTACAATGAGCAGTTCTTC. This encodes CASSLTSVAGYNEQFF.

V and J are TRBV30 and TRBJ2-7; 14 nucleotides match TRBD2. Germline loops: CDR1 GTSNPN, CDR2 SVGIG (reference sequence). CDR3 length equals 17 residues. After removal of 3 bases from V and 1 base from J, the junction contained 8 bases not matched to a gene. DNA for the CDR3: TGTGCCTGGAGGCTCAGACTAGCGGGAGGGCCTTCCTACGAGCAGTACTTC. The encoded protein is CAWRLRLAGGPSYEQYF.

The CDR3 coding sequence is TGTGCCAGCAGTTTACCCCAACAGGGCGTGGACACAGATACGCAGTATTTT. Amino acid sequence: CASSLPQQGVDTDTQYF. V is TRBV28 and J is TRBJ2-3, with D tentatively TRBD1 (6 bases). The CDR3 spans 17 residues. V was clipped by 2 bases and J by 2 bases, with 17 bases between them. Germline CDR1 MDHEN, CDR2 SYDVKM. Filled out from reference TRBV28 and TRBJ2-3, the complete variable domain reads DVKVTQSSRYLVKRTGEKVFLECVQDMDHENMFWYRQDPGLGLRLIYFSYDVKMKEKGDIPEGYSVSREKKERFSLILESASTNQTSMYLCASSLPQQGVDTDTQYFGPGTRLTVL.

This clone was seen a handful of times. The rearrangement joins TRBV28 to TRBJ2-7; 10 bases align to TRBD1. The V gene's germline CDR1 is MDHEN and CDR2 SYDVKM. Trimming removed 5 bases from V and 5 bases from J; junction bases left unmatched: 12. The CDR3 runs to 16 residues. The CDR3 DNA reads as TGTGCCAGCAGTGGACAGGGGGGGATGCCAGGCCACGAGCAGTACTTC. It encodes CASSGQGGMPGHEQYF. Filled out from reference TRBV28 and TRBJ2-7, the complete variable domain reads DVKVTQSSRYLVKRTGEKVFLECVQDMDHENMFWYRQDPGLGLRLIYFSYDVKMKEKGDIPEGYSVSREKKERFSLILESASTNQTSMYLCASSGQGGMPGHEQYFGPGTRLTVT.

About this clone itself: This specimen includes other DNA sequences encoding the same CDR3. The rearrangement links TRBV7-9 to TRBJ1-5; no clear D gene. Per the germline V gene, CDR1 is SEHNR and CDR2 is FQNEAQ (reference sequence). Trimming left V 3 bases short and J 3 bases short, with 3 bases between. The CDR3 is made up of 12 amino acids. The DNA for the CDR3 is TGTGCCAGCAGCTTTCCCAATCAGCCCCAGCATTTT. It codes for CASSFPNQPQHF.

The V call is TRBV25-1, the J call TRBJ2-7; D gene ambiguous. The germline V gene encodes CDR1 MGHDK and CDR2 SYGVNS. The V end lost 8 bases, the J end lost 3 bases, and 5 bases lay between the germline ends. This CDR3 comprises 10 residues. The CDR3 loop is CASQDYEQYF. In nucleotides, the CDR3 is TGTGCCAGCCAAGACTACGAGCAGTACTTC.

The chain uses TRBV11-2 and TRBJ2-5; 16 nucleotides match TRBD2. The germline CDR1 and CDR2 sequences are SGHAT and FQNNGV. J lost 5 bases, V lost 5 bases, and 8 bases had no gene match. This CDR3 is built from 17 residues. The CDR3 sequence: CASSQGLAGGSIETQYF. CDR3 in DNA: TGTGCCAGCAGCCAGGGACTAGCGGGGGGGAGTATCGAGACCCAGTACTTC. The entire variable domain, with the rest obtained from reference TRBV11-2 and TRBJ2-5, is as follows: EAGVAQSPRYKIIEKRQSVAFWCNPISGHATLYWYQQILGQGPKLLIQFQNNGVVDDSQLPKDRFSAERLKGVDSTLKIQPAKLEDSAVYLCASSQGLAGGSIETQYFGPGTRLLVL.

This chain links TRBV5-6 with TRBJ2-2; 8 positions match TRBD2. Germline V gene data show CDR1 as SGHDT and CDR2 as YYEEEE. V lost 0 bases, J lost 1 base, and 2 bases stayed unmatched. The CDR3 runs to 16 residues. The CDR3 DNA follows: TGTGCCAGCAGCTTGGCCCTAGCGGGGAACACCGGGGAGCTGTTTTTT. Its protein is CASSLALAGNTGELFF.

The chain couples TRBV5-1 to TRBJ2-2, with D maybe TRBD1 (6 bases). Germline assignment: CDR1 SGHRS and CDR2 YFSETQ. The V and J ends lost 3 bases and 3 bases respectively, with 12 bases between them. The CDR3 is 15 amino acids. This CDR3 reads CASSSQGGDTGELFF. The CDR3, as DNA: TGCGCCAGCAGCTCACAGGGTGGTGACACCGGGGAGCTGTTTTTT.

As DNA, the CDR3 is TGTGCCAGCAGCAAATGGGAGTTAATAGCTGAAGCTTTCTTT. Translating gives CASSKWELIAEAFF. The chain has TRBV5-4 and TRBJ1-1, with D uncertain. Germline V gene lookup returns CDR1 SGHNT and CDR2 YYREEE (reference sequence). The germline V and J ends were trimmed by 4 bases and 6 bases, with 16 bases remaining between them. The CDR3 is made up of 14 amino acids.

The rearrangement uses TRBV2 and TRBJ1-5; maybe TRBD1 (5 bases). With 4 bases removed from V and 4 bases from J, the gap between germline ends came to 14 bases. The CDR3 loop spans 15 amino acids. Germline V gives CDR1 SNHLY, CDR2 FYNNEI. CDR3 coding DNA: TGTGCCAGCAGTGGGCAGGGTGGCCAAAATCAGCCCCAGCATTTT. This sequence encodes CASSGQGGQNQPQHF. The variable domain in full, completed from reference TRBV2 and TRBJ1-5, reads EPEVTQTPSHQVTQMGQEVILRCVPISNHLYFYWYRQILGQKVEFLVSFYNNEISEKSEIFDDQFSVERPDGSNFTLKIRSTKLEDSAMYFCASSGQGGQNQPQHFGDGTRLSIL.

The genes are TRBV19 and TRBJ1-4; possibly TRBD1 for D (6 bases). Trimming cost V 6 bases and J 8 bases, with 16 bases left between them. This CDR3 comprises 14 residues. Germline V gene lookup returns CDR1 LNHDA and CDR2 SQIVND (reference sequence). The CDR3 region has the DNA TGTGCCAGTAGCGTATCTACAGGGCACGAAAAACTGTTTTTT. Translated: CASSVSTGHEKLFF.

The CDR3 DNA follows: TGTGCCAGCAGCCCCCACCGATGGCGCCAATCACGTAACTATGGCTACACCTTC. Translating it yields CASSPHRWRQSRNYGYTF. The genes are TRBV3-1 (or the pseudogene TRBV3-2) and TRBJ1-2, with D unresolved. Germline CDR1 LGHDT, CDR2 YNNKEL (reference sequence). The CDR3 has 18 residues. The germline V and J ends were trimmed by 4 bases and 1 base, with 22 bases remaining between them.

V usage is TRBV15 and J usage is TRBJ2-7, with TRBD1 as a possible D gene (5 bases). CDR1 is LNHNV, CDR2 YYDKDF, per germline (reference sequence). Trimming cost V 1 base and J 5 bases, with 12 bases left between them. This CDR3 is built from 14 residues. The chain's CDR3 is CATSRGEVTDEQYF. Here the CDR3 DNA reads TGTGCCACCAGCAGAGGTGAGGTGACAGACGAGCAGTACTTC.

The table lists this clone with a count of one. The V call is TRBV7-2, the J call TRBJ2-7; no firm D call. The CDR3 contains 13 residues. V was cut by 3 bases and J by 1 base, with 7 bases left in between. Germline loops: CDR1 SGHTA, CDR2 FQGNSA. DNA of the CDR3: TGTGCCAGCAGCTTCCAGGAATCCTACGAGCAGTACTTC. Amino acid sequence: CASSFQESYEQYF.

This sequence joins TRBV3-1 (or the pseudogene TRBV3-2) and TRBJ2-3; D gene ambiguous. Germline V lookup: CDR1 LGHDT, CDR2 YNNKEL (reference sequence). This CDR3 comprises 13 residues. V was trimmed by 3 bases and J by 3 bases, leaving 7 bases between them. In DNA form, the CDR3 reads TGTGCCAGCAGCCACTCTAAAACAGATACGCAGTATTTT. It is translated as CASSHSKTDTQYF.

The V and J genes are TRBV4-1 and TRBJ1-1; 8 bases agree with TRBD1. The CDR3 spans 15 residues. Germline CDR1 is MGHRA and CDR2 is YSYEKL. V lost 1 base, J lost 4 bases, and 5 bases stayed unmatched. The CDR3 DNA is TGCGCCAGCAGCCAAGGGACAGGGCCAGGCACTGAAGCTTTCTTT. Its protein product is CASSQGTGPGTEAFF.

This clone was seen a single time. CDR3 sequence: CASSLSPSGNTIYF. The CDR3 bases are TGTGCCAGCAGTTTAAGTCCTTCTGGAAACACCATATATTTT. The rearrangement uses TRBV7-2 and TRBJ1-3; D gene uncertain. The germline V gene has CDR1 SGHTA and CDR2 FQGNSA. The CDR3 is made up of 14 amino acids. V was shortened by 6 bases and J by 1 base, with 10 bases between the two germline ends.

The chain combines TRBV9 with TRBJ2-6; D could derive from TRBD1 or TRBD2 (5 bases each). V lost 1 base and J 2 bases, leaving 16 bases between the germline ends. CDR3 size: 18 residues. Germline-derived CDR1 and CDR2 are SGDLS and YYNGEE. The CDR3, as DNA: TGTGCCAGCAGCGTATCAGGGACCTTCTATACTGGGGCCAACGTCCTGACTTTC. It is translated as CASSVSGTFYTGANVLTF.

The V call is TRBV4-3, the J call TRBJ2-2; a weak D match, TRBD2 (5 bases). Germline V gene sequence: CDR1 LGHNA, CDR2 YSLEER. V was trimmed by 0 bases and J by 6 bases, leaving 11 bases between them. The CDR3 sequence is 15 residues long. The CDR3 is CASSQEAGFSGELFF. The DNA of the CDR3 is TGCGCCAGCAGCCAAGAGGCGGGTTTCTCCGGGGAGCTGTTTTTT.